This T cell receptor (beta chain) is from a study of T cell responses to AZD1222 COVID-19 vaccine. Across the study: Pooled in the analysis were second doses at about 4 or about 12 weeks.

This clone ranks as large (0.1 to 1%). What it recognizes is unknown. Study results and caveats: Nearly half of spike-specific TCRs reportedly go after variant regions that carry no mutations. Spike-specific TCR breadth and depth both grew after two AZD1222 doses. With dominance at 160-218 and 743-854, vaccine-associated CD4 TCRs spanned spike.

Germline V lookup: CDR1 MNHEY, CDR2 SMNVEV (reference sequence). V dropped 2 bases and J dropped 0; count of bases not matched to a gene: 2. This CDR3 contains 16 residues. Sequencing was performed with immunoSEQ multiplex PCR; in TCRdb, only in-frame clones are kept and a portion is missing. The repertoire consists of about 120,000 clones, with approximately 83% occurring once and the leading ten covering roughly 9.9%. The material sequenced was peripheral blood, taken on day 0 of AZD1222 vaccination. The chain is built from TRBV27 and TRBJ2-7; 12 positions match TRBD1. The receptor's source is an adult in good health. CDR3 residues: CASSLGDRGLSYEQYF. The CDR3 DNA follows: TGTGCCAGCAGTTTAGGGGACAGGGGGCTCTCCTACGAGCAGTACTTC.